The sequence of this TCR beta chain was determined in a study of blood T cell repertoires in COVID-19. Study overall: Sites across the United States, Italy and Spain contributed samples from acute and convalescent COVID-19. T cells, B-cell-depleted T cells, or PBMCs provided the cDNA or gDNA that served as material.

CDR1 SGHTA and CDR2 FQGNSA come from the germline V gene. CDR3 size: 15 residues. Trimming removed 3 bases from V and 1 base from J; junction bases left unmatched: 2. Repertoires were generated with immunoSEQ multiplex PCR, while TCRdb's copy carries only in-frame clones and drops some. The table shows roughly 250,000 clones, with under 90% occurring only once. Participants were aged about 18 to 90 years, lived in roughly 23 US areas, and enrolled virtually. The study assigned cohorts using participant-reported clinical history. Of note for this clone: This sample also contains other DNA sequences that code for the same CDR3.

This chain uses TRBV7-2 with TRBJ2-3; TRBD2 matches 9 bases. This receptor was obtained from a woman in her 40s who had been exposed to COVID-19. Sequences were obtained from PBMCs or T cells enriched from blood (not recorded which). The CDR3 reads CASSLGLAGTDTQYF. The CDR3 region has the DNA TGTGCCAGCAGCTTGGGACTAGCTGGCACAGATACGCAGTATTTT.